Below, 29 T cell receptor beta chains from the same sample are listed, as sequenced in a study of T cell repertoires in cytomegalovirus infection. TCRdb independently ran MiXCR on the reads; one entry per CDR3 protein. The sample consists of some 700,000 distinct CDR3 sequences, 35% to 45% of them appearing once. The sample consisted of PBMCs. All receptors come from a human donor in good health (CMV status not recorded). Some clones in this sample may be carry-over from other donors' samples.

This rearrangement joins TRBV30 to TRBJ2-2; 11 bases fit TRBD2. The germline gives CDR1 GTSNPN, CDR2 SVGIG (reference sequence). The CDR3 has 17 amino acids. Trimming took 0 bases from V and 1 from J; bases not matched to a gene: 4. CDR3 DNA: TGTGCCTGGAGTGTACTAGCGGGGGCACTGAACACCGGGGAGCTGTTTTTT. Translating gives CAWSVLAGALNTGELFF.

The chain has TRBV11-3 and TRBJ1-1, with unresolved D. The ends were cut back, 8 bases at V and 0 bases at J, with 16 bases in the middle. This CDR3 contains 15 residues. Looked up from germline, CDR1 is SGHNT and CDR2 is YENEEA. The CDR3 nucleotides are TGTGCCAGCCCTCTCCCTGCGACCCTGAACACTGAAGCTTTCTTT. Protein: CASPLPATLNTEAFF.

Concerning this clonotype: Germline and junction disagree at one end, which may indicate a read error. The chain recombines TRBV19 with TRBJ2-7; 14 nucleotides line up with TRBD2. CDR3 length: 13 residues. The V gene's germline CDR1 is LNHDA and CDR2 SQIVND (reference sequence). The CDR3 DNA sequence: TGTGCCAGTATGGGACTAGCGGGAGCTGAGCATGACTTC. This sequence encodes CASMGLAGAEHDF.

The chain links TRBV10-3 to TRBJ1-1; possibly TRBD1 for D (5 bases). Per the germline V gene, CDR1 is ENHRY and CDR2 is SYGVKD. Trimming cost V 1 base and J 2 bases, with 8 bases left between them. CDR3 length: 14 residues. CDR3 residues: CAISEFDSNTEAFF. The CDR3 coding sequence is TGTGCCATCAGTGAGTTCGACAGTAACACTGAAGCTTTCTTT.

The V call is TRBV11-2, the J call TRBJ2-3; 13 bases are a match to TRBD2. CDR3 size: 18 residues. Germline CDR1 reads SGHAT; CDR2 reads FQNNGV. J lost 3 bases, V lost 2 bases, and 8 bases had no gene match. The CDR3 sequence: CASSLNPWTSGGTDTQYF. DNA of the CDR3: TGTGCCAGCAGCTTAAACCCATGGACTAGCGGGGGTACAGATACGCAGTATTTT.

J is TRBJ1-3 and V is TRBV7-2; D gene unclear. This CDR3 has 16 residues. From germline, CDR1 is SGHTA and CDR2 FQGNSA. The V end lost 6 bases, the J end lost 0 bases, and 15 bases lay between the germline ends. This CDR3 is CASSPLVLISGNTIYF. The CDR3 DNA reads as TGTGCCAGCAGTCCTCTTGTTCTGATCTCTGGAAACACCATATATTTT.

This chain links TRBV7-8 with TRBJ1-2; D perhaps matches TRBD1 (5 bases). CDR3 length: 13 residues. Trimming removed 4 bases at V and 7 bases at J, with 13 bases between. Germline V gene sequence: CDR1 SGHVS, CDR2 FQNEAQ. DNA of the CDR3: TGTGCCAGCAGCTGGAGCCAGGGTTCTGGCTACACCTTC. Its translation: CASSWSQGSGYTF.

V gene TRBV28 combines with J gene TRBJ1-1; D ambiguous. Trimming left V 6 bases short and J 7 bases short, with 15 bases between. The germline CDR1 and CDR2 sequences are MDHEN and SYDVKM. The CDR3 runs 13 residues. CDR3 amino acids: CASRGRTEFEAFF. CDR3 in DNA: TGTGCCAGCAGGGGAAGAACAGAATTTGAAGCTTTCTTT.

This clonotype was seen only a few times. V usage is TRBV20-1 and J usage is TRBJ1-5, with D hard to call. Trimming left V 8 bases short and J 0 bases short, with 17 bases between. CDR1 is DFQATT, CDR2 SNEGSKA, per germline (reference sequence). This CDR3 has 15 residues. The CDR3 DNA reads TGCAGTCTGAGGGCGCTGGCGAATAGCAATCAGCCCCAGCATTTT. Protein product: CSLRALANSNQPQHF.

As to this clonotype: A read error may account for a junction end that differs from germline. CDR3 coding DNA: TGTGTCAGCAGCCCCCAGACTAGTTCTTCGGATACGCAGTATTTT. Protein: CVSSPQTSSSDTQYF. The chain uses TRBV7-2 and TRBJ2-3; D is perhaps TRBD2 (6 bases). Germline V gene sequence: CDR1 SGHTA, CDR2 FQGNSA. The CDR3 loop spans 15 amino acids.

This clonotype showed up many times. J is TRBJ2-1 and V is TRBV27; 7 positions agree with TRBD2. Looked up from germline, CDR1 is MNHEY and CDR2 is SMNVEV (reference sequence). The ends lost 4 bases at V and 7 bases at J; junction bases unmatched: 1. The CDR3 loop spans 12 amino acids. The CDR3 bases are TGTGCCAGCAGTTGGGGAGGGAATGAGCAGTTCTTC. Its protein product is CASSWGGNEQFF.

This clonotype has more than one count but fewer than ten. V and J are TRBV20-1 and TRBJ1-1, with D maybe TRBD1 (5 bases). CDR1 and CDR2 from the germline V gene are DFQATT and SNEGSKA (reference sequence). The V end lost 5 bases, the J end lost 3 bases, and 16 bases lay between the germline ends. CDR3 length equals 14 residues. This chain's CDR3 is CSAPRGRGDTEAFF. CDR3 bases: TGCAGTGCTCCACGTGGGAGGGGTGACACTGAAGCTTTCTTT.

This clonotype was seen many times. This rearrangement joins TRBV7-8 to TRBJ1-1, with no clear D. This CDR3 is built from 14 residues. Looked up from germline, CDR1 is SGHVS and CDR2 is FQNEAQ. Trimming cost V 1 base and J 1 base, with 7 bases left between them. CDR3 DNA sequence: TGTGCCAGCAGCTTAGTGGTAGAGAACACTGAAGCTTTCTTT. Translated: CASSLVVENTEAFF.

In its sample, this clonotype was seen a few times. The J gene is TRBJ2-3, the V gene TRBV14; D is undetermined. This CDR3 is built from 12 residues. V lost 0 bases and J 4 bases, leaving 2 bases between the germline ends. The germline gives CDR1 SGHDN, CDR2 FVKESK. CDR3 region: CASSQEPDTQYF. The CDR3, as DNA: TGTGCCAGCAGCCAAGAGCCAGATACGCAGTATTTT. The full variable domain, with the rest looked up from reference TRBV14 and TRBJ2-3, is EAGVTQFPSHSVIEKGQTVTLRCDPISGHDNLYWYRRVMGKEIKFLLHFVKESKQDESGMPNNRFLAERTGGTYSTLKVQPAELEDSGVYFCASSQEPDTQYFGPGTRLTVL.

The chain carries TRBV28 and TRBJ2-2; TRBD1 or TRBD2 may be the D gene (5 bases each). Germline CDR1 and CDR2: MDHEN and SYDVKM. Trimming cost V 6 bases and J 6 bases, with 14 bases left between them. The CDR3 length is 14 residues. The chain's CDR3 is CASREQGRPGELFF. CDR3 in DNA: TGTGCCAGCAGGGAGCAGGGACGGCCCGGGGAGCTGTTTTTT.

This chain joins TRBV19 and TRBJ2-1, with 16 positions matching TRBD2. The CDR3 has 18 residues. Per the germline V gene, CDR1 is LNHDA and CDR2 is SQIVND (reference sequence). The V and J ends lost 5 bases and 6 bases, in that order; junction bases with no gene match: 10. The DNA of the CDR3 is TGTGCCAGTAGTTTGGGGACTAGCGGGGGGGCGTTCCTCAATGAGCAGTTCTTC. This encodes CASSLGTSGGAFLNEQFF.

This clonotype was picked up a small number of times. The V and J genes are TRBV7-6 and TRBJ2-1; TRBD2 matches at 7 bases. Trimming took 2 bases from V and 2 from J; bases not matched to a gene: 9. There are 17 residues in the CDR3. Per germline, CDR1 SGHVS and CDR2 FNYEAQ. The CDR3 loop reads CASSLTLSSGAYNEQFF. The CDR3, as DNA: TGTGCCAGCAGCTTAACCCTCTCTAGCGGCGCCTACAATGAGCAGTTCTTC. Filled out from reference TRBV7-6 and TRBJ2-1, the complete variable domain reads GAGVSQSPRYKVTKRGQDVALRCDPISGHVSLYWYRQALGQGPEFLTYFNYEAQQDKSGLPNDRFSAERPEGSISTLTIQRTEQRDSAMYRCASSLTLSSGAYNEQFFGPGTRLTVL.

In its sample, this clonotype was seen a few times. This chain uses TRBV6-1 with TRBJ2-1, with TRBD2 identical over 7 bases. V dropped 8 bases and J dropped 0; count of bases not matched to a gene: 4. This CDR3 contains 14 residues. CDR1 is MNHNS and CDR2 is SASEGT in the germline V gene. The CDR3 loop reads CASGLVSSYNEQFF. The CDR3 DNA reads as TGTGCCAGCGGACTAGTTAGCTCCTACAATGAGCAGTTCTTC.

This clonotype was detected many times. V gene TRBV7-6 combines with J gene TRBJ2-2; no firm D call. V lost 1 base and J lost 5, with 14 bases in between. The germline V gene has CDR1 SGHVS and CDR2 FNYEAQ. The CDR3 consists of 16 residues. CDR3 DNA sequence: TGTGCCAGCAGCTTAGGGGCAGGAGTATTTACCGGGGAGCTGTTTTTT. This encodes CASSLGAGVFTGELFF.

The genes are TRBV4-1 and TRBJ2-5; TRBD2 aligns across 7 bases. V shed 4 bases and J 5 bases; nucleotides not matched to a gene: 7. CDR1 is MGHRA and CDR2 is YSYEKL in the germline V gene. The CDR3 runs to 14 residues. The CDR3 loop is CASSLWEGRETQYF. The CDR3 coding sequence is TGCGCCAGCAGCCTATGGGAGGGGAGGGAGACCCAGTACTTC.

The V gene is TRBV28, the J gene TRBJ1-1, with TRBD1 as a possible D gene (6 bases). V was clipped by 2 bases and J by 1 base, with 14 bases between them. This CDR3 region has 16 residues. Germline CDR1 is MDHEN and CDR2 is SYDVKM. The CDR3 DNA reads TGTGCCAGCAGTTTAGGGGGGGGCCGGGGGAACACTGAAGCTTTCTTT. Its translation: CASSLGGGRGNTEAFF. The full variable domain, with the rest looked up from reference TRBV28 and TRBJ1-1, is DVKVTQSSRYLVKRTGEKVFLECVQDMDHENMFWYRQDPGLGLRLIYFSYDVKMKEKGDIPEGYSVSREKKERFSLILESASTNQTSMYLCASSLGGGRGNTEAFFGQGTRLTVV.

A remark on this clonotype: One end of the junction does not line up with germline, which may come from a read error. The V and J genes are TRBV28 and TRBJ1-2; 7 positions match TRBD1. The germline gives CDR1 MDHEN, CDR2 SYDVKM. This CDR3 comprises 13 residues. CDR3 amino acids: CASSNQQGPAQSF. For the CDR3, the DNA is TGTGCCAGCAGTAACCAACAGGGGCCGGCTCAGTCCTTC.

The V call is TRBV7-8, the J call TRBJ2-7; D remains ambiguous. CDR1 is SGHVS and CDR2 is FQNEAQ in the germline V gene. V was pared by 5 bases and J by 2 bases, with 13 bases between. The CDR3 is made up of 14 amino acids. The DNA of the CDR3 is TGTGCCAGCAGCCCCATACTTGGTACCTACGAGCAGTACTTC. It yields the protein CASSPILGTYEQYF.

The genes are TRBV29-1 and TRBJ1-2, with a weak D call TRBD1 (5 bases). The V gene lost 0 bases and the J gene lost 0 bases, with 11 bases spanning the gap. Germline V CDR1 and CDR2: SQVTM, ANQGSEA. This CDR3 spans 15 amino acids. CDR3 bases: TGCAGCGTTGAAGACTTGACAGAGTCTAACTATGGCTACACCTTC. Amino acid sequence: CSVEDLTESNYGYTF.

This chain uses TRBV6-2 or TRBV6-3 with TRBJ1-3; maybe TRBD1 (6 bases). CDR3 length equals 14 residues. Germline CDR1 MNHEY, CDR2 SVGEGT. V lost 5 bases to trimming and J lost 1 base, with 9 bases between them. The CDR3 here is CASSTDRSGNTIYF. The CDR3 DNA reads TGTGCCAGCAGTACCGACAGGTCTGGAAACACCATATATTTT.

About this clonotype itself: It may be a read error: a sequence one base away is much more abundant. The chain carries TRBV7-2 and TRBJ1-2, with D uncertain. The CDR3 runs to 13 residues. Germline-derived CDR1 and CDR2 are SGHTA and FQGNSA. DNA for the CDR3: TGTTCCAGCAGCTTAAAGGGTGTTTTAGGCTACACCTTC. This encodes CSSSLKGVLGYTF.

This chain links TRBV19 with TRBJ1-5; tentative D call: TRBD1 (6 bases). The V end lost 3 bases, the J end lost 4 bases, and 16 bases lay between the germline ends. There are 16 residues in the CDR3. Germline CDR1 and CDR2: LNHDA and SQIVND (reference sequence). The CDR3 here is CASSMGTMRGNQPQHF. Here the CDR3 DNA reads TGTGCCAGTAGTATGGGGACGATGAGGGGGAATCAGCCCCAGCATTTT.

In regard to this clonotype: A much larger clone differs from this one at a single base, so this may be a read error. DNA of the CDR3: TGTGCCAGCAGTTTCCCAGGGAGTGAAGAACTGTTTTTT. Protein product: CASSFPGSEELFF. The rearrangement joins TRBV28 to TRBJ1-4; tentatively, D is TRBD1 (5 bases). CDR1 and CDR2 from the germline V gene are MDHEN and SYDVKM. The length of the CDR3 is 13 residues.

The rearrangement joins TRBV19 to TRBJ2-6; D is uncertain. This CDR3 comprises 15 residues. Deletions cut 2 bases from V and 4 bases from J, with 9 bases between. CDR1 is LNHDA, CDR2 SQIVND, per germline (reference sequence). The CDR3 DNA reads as TGTGCCAGTAGTATAAGGGATTCCGGGGCCAACGTCCTGACTTTC. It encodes CASSIRDSGANVLTF.